What follows are 8 T cell receptor beta chains derived from one specimen sequenced in a study of identical twins. Using its own MiXCR run on the 5' RACE reads, TCRdb lists one record per CDR3 protein. The table has 1.5 million to 2 million distinct CDR3 sequences, about 31% seen once; the top ten hold around 0.3%. The sequenced material came from cord blood. These TCRs come from a newborn girl in good health.

The chain uses TRBV28 and TRBJ2-3; a weak D match, TRBD2 (5 bases). V was shortened by 2 bases and J by 1 base, with 10 bases between the two germline ends. CDR3 size: 15 residues. The germline V gene encodes CDR1 MDHEN and CDR2 SYDVKM. The CDR3, as DNA: TGTGCCAGCAGTTTAACTAGTAGCGGCACAGATACGCAGTATTTT. Protein product: CASSLTSSGTDTQYF.

The rearrangement links TRBV2 to TRBJ1-5, with a tentative D call TRBD1 (6 bases). V was shortened by 3 bases and J by 7 bases, with 10 bases between the two germline ends. The CDR3 has 13 amino acids. Germline values: CDR1 SNHLY, CDR2 FYNNEI. The CDR3 reads CASSEGGQQPQHF. CDR3 nucleotides: TGTGCCAGCAGTGAGGGGGGACAACAGCCCCAGCATTTT.

The CDR3 nucleotides are TGCGCCAGCAGCTCGGACAGGGGGCAAGGAGAGACCCAGTACTTC. This codes for CASSSDRGQGETQYF. The rearrangement uses TRBV10-1 and TRBJ2-5, with 11 bases lining up with TRBD1. The CDR3 is 15 residues long. In germline, CDR1 is WNHNN, CDR2 SYGVQD (reference sequence). Germline trimming cut 6 bases from V and 4 bases from J; bases unmatched to any gene: 7.

The genes are TRBV5-1 and TRBJ1-2; 9 positions match TRBD1. Germline V gene data show CDR1 as SGHRS and CDR2 as YFSETQ. The J segment lost 8 bases and the V segment lost 1 base, leaving 6 bases of the junction unmatched. The CDR3 is 14 residues long. Here the CDR3 reads CASSLRDRAWGYTF. CDR3 in DNA: TGCGCCAGCAGCTTGCGGGACAGGGCATGGGGCTACACCTTC.

This chain links TRBV20-1 with TRBJ2-7; 10 bases align to TRBD2. The CDR3 contains 16 residues. The germline V gene has CDR1 DFQATT and CDR2 SNEGSKA (reference sequence). V shed 1 base and J 7 bases; nucleotides not matched to a gene: 13. The CDR3 sequence is CSARGGLADSYNEQYF. CDR3 coding DNA: TGCAGTGCTAGAGGTGGACTAGCGGACTCCTACAATGAGCAGTACTTC.

A remark on this clonotype: The junction and the germline gene differ at one end; a read error may be behind it. The chain couples TRBV7-8 to TRBJ2-2; the D call may be TRBD1 or TRBD2 (5 bases each). Looked up from germline, CDR1 is SGHVS and CDR2 is FQNEAQ. CDR3 length equals 16 residues. The CDR3 loop is CASSPLIKGRTRELFF. CDR3 bases: TGTGCCAGCAGCCCATTGATTAAGGGACGCACCAGGGAGCTGTTTTTT.

A few counts support this clonotype. The V and J genes are TRBV5-1 and TRBJ2-1, with TRBD2 identical over 14 bases. This CDR3 has 19 residues. The V gene's germline CDR1 is SGHRS and CDR2 YFSETQ. Trimming cost V 4 bases and J 1 base; bases outside gene matches: 10. CDR3 in DNA: TGCGCCAGCAGCCCCGGACTAGCGGGGGGCCCTTTGTCCTACAATGAGCAGTTCTTC. Protein sequence: CASSPGLAGGPLSYNEQFF.

This clonotype came up a few times. The chain uses TRBV20-1 and TRBJ1-2; D may be TRBD1 (5 bases). The CDR3 has 14 residues. V was trimmed by 1 base and J by 2 bases, leaving 11 bases between them. The germline V gene has CDR1 DFQATT and CDR2 SNEGSKA (reference sequence). CDR3 in amino acids: CSARGGRENYGYTF. The CDR3 coding sequence is TGCAGTGCTAGAGGGGGCCGAGAGAACTATGGCTACACCTTC.